This T cell receptor beta chain was identified during a study of molecular identifiers for immune sequencing clone quantification. Generation of bulk TCR libraries relied on previously described methods and listed TCR primers. TCRdb recomputed calls from the PCR reads with MiXCR, one row per CDR3 protein. The sample has approximately 550,000 distinct CDR3 sequences, about 26% seen once. Germline V gene lookup returns CDR1 MGHRA and CDR2 YSYEKL. The CDR3 spans 16 residues. Trimming shortened V by 4 bases and J by 3 bases, and 16 bases separated the two germline ends. The chain uses TRBV4-1 and TRBJ1-3; D is possibly TRBD1 (5 bases). Sequenced: naive CD8+ T cells from blood, with Jurkat cell RNA spiked in. Subset defined: FACS-sorted CD8+CD4-CCR7+CD45RA+ naive T cells. The TCR originated in a human donor in good health. Some libraries in this study had Jurkat cell RNA spiked in. In nucleotides, the CDR3 is TGCGCCAGCAGCCCGGAGGGGTACCTTCGTGGAAACACCATATATTTT. Translated: CASSPEGYLRGNTIYF.